This paragraph reports one T cell receptor (beta chain). V dropped 2 bases and J dropped 5 bases, with 15 bases sitting between them. The CDR3 extends over 15 amino acids. Germline loops: CDR1 ENHRY, CDR2 SYGVKD. Only in-frame clones appear in the TCRdb table, and some are missing; sequencing was by immunoSEQ multiplex PCR. The table has some 96,000 clones, about nine tenths seen once; the top ten hold more than 1.5%. This specimen comes from a study of T cell changes during pregnancy in multiple sclerosis. Sequencing used peripheral blood, obtained after pregnancy. The sequence came from a female donor with multiple sclerosis, enrolled in a pregnancy study. The rearrangement uses TRBV10-3 and TRBJ1-1; D not certain. In DNA, the CDR3 is TGTGCCATCAGTGAGCCCGGGAGCGAGAGGACTGAAGCTTTCTTT. Its protein product is CAISEPGSERTEAFF.